This T cell receptor beta chain was identified in a study of blood T cell repertoires in COVID-19 (dated by TCRdb to about 2020). About the study as a whole: Collaborator samples came from the United States, Italy and Spain and covered acute and convalescent phases of COVID-19. The material from the prospective study consisted of cDNA or gDNA derived from T cells, B-cell-depleted T cells, or PBMCs. The dataset comprised deeply sampled blood TCRbeta repertoires from subjects exposed to, actively infected with, or recovered from COVID-19. The repertoires were released in a freely available public database intended as a resource for research on the immune response to SARS-CoV-2. The samples were drawn from two sources: the first 160 participants of the ongoing ImmuneRACE study, and 1,254 subjects contributed by 6 global collaborators. A de-identified subject ID, COVID-19 status, age in years and sex were almost always included in the sample metadata. Where available, HLA class I and class II types were taken from metadata supplied by the sample provider and were not determined by assay-based typing.

The junction carries 18 bases between V and J, which are trimmed by 5 bases and 8 bases respectively. CDR1 and CDR2 are drawn from the germline V gene (reference sequence): MNHEY, SMNVEV. Inclusive of the bounding cysteine and phenylalanine, the CDR3 is 15 residues long. Only the CDR3 region is kept as DNA, spanning 45 bases read in frame from base 1. Summary of the overall study and its limitations: How much clinical and demographic metadata was included differed by source and by participant, and the metadata was provided uncurated.

The immunoSEQ Assay, a bias-controlled multiplex PCR, was used to amplify TCRbeta CDR3 regions from genomic DNA. Under the source paper's analysis protocol: The number of nucleated cells in each sample was estimated by amplification of reference gene primers within the assay. Sequence reads were collapsed and filtered to measure the absolute abundance of every unique TCRbeta CDR3 rearrangement. Productive Simpson clonality was computed per sample as the square root of Simpson's diversity index over productive rearrangements. Entries here come from immuneACCESS through TCRdb and include only in-frame sequences with V and J called. Some clones fail to appear in such tables; in the studies checked, an unresolved V gene covers under half of the shortfall, and the cause of the remainder is unknown. D and trimming come from the DNA, and the V and J calls and clone size come from that table. The sample table contains 140,000 to 150,000 clones; only one count was recorded for just under 80% of them. Around 2.1% of the sample is in the top ten clones.

Whole blood was collected in K2EDTA tubes by collaborating institutions according to the institutions' own protocols. For TCRbeta analysis, collaborators shipped samples in one of three forms: frozen whole blood, isolated PBMCs, or DNA extracted from either of those sample types. On this clone itself: Its antigen has not been determined. Base qualities are not provided; no much larger clone lies one nucleotide away.

In this chain, TRBV27 is recombined with TRBJ2-2, and the D gene may be TRBD2, 6 bases matching. The sequence was obtained from a woman between 55 and 75 years old with acute or convalescent COVID-19. The sequenced sample consisted of peripheral blood. For the CDR3, the sequence is CASSRLGLSLGELFF. The DNA is TGTGCCAGCAGTCGATTGGGACTTTCTTTGGGGGAGCTGTTTTTT.